The present entry profiles one T cell receptor beta chain with its context. In the original processing: Amplification of reference gene primers was used by the study to estimate nucleated cell counts. Some clones are missing from TCRdb's copy, which holds only in-frame ones; the method was immunoSEQ multiplex PCR. V and J calls and clone size are copied from that table; D and trimming were computed from the DNA. Among about 140,000 clones listed, roughly 80% were seen once. V lost 0 bases, J lost 11 bases, and 6 bases stayed unmatched. Per germline, CDR1 MNHEY and CDR2 SVGAGI. The CDR3 is 13 amino acids. This sample stems from a study of blood T cell repertoires in COVID-19. Study in general: T cells, B-cell-depleted T cells, or PBMCs supplied cDNA or gDNA.

The TCR comes from a man aged 40-50 years with acute COVID-19. The source material was PBMCs or T cells enriched from blood (not recorded which). This sequence joins TRBV6-5 and TRBJ1-1, with 7 bases aligning to TRBD1. The CDR3 protein is CASSYSQGVSAFF. The CDR3 region has the DNA TGTGCCAGCAGTTACTCGCAGGGGGTTTCTGCTTTCTTT.